This T cell receptor beta chain was sequenced in a study of T cell repertoires in cytomegalovirus infection. Turning to the study itself: Alongside well-studied HLA-B-restricted CMV epitopes, recently identified HLA-C-restricted CMV epitopes were also used. Public TCR beta signatures provided an indication of both CMV infection and a matching HLA type. Whole-study findings and limits: Clonotype analysis showed dominance of the ex vivo response by HLA-C-restricted CMV-specific TCR beta clonotypes. Using cumulative public TCR beta family frequency, the authors identified those who carried CMV together with the relevant HLA.

A few counts support this clonotype. No antigen is known for it. TCRdb re-called the reads with MiXCR, one entry per CDR3 protein. The table includes roughly 350,000 distinct CDR3 sequences, about 32% detected once. The length of the CDR3 is 16 residues. V dropped 7 bases and J dropped 7; count of bases not matched to a gene: 15. The sequenced sample was cultured PBMCs, obtained from culture after CMV antigen stimulation. This chain connects TRBV12-3 or TRBV12-4 to TRBJ2-1; 8 bases agree with TRBD2. The clonotype was recovered from a human donor in good health (CMV status not recorded). Some clones in this sample may be carry-over from other donors' samples. DNA for the CDR3: TGTGCCAGCACCCTCAGGGGACTAGATAGAGTAAATGAGCAGTTCTTC. It is translated as CASTLRGLDRVNEQFF.